A selection of T cell receptor beta chains follows, all from one sample in a study. Using its own MiXCR run on the 5' RACE reads, TCRdb lists one record per CDR3 protein. The table shows about 40,000 distinct CDR3 sequences, with roughly 22% occurring only once. The sequenced sample was Tregs sorted from a lymph node. These receptors were obtained from a female donor with breast cancer. Each CDR3 is given with its conserved first and last residue. Fields, in order: clone size, D gene, J gene, V gene, CDR3 DNA, CDR3 protein. The D gene is left open where the match is weak. Size values are once, few and many counts, or a class for expanded clones, and some rows have none.

>many|-|TRBJ2-1|TRBV4-2
TGTGCCAGCAGCCAAGTCTTGATAGGGCCGGGAGCCTACAATGAGCAGTTCTTC
CASSQVLIGPGAYNEQFF
>few|-|TRBJ2-7|TRBV11-1
TGTGCCAGCAGCTTAGGAAACCAAGCCTACGAGCAGTACTTC
CASSLGNQAYEQYF
>-|-|TRBJ2-5|TRBV5-1
TGCGCCAGCAGCCTAACGTACCAAGAGACCCAGTACTTC
CASSLTYQETQYF
>many|-|TRBJ2-7|TRBV4-1
TGCGCCAGCAGCCGTCACCCATCCGGGACCGGGGGCGAGCAGTACTTC
CASSRHPSGTGGEQYF
>few|-|TRBJ1-2|TRBV4-2
TGTGCCAGCAGCCAGGAACAGGGTTACTATGGCTACACCTTC
CASSQEQGYYGYTF
>few|TRBD1|TRBJ1-1|TRBV30
TGTGCCGGGACAGGGGAAGCGAAGAACACTGAAGCGGGCTTT
CAGTGEAKNTEAGF
>few|-|TRBJ1-1|TRBV27
TGTGCCAGCAGTTTATTTGGGGCGTCGCGGACTGAAGCTTTCTTT
CASSLFGASRTEAFF
>few|TRBD1|TRBJ2-7|TRBV4-1
TGCGCCGGCAGCCTGGACAGGGATAGTTTATACGAGCAGTACTTC
CAGSLDRDSLYEQYF
>-|TRBD1|TRBJ1-1|TRBV3-1
TGTGCCAGCAGCCAAGATAACGCAGGGGGGAACACTGAAGCTTTCTTT
CASSQDNAGGNTEAFF
>-|TRBD1|TRBJ1-3|TRBV7-9
TGTACCAGCAGCCGACAGGGGATTGAAAACACCATATATTTT
CTSSRQGIENTIYF
>few|TRBD2|TRBJ2-7|TRBV20-1
TGCAGTGCTAAGATCTCGGGACTAGATATCGACGAGCAGTACTTC
CSAKISGLDIDEQYF
>-|-|TRBJ1-5|TRBV12-3/TRBV12-4
TGTGCCAGCAGCCCCGGGAGGGATCGAGGGCCCCAGCATTTT
CASSPGRDRGPQHF
>-|TRBD1|TRBJ2-5|TRBV7-2
TGTGCCAGCAGCCCCGACAGGGATGAGATGGAGACCCAGTACTTC
CASSPDRDEMETQYF
>-|-|TRBJ1-1|TRBV6-6
TGTGCCAGCAGTTTGTATATGAACACTGAAGCTTTCTTT
CASSLYMNTEAFF
>few|TRBD2|TRBJ2-7|TRBV4-1
TGCGCCAGCAGCCACGGGACTAGCGGGATGTACGAGCAGTACTTC
CASSHGTSGMYEQYF
>-|-|TRBJ2-2|TRBV25-1
TGTGCCAGCAGTAGAGACTCCTCTACCGCGAACACCGGGGAGCTGTTTTTT
CASSRDSSTANTGELFF
>-|-|TRBJ1-5|TRBV12-3/TRBV12-4
TGTGCCAGCAGTTTTATTGATAGCAATCAGCCCCAGCATTTT
CASSFIDSNQPQHF
>few|TRBD1|TRBJ2-3|TRBV7-9
TGTGCCAGCAGCTCCTTACGGGACAGACCCACAGATACGCAGTATTTT
CASSSLRDRPTDTQYF
>-|-|TRBJ2-5|TRBV12-3/TRBV12-4
TGTGCCAGCAGTTTTCGGGAGACCCAGTACTTT
CASSFRETQYF
>few|TRBD1|TRBJ2-5|TRBV11-2
TGTGCCAGTAGCTCCCGGACAGGGCAAGAGACCCAGTACTTC
CASSSRTGQETQYF
>-|-|TRBJ2-7|TRBV12-3/TRBV12-4
TGTGCCAGCAGTTTGTCCAGGGGATTCGACGAGCAGTACTTC
CASSLSRGFDEQYF
>few|-|TRBJ1-1|TRBV5-1
TGCGCCAGCAGCCCGGATACGGCGAACACTGAAGCTTTCTTT
CASSPDTANTEAFF
>many|-|TRBJ1-5|TRBV20-1
TGCAGTGCTCCCGAAGCGCGGGGTAACAATCAGCCCCAGCATTTT
CSAPEARGNNQPQHF
>-|TRBD1|TRBJ1-5|TRBV20-1
TGCAGTGCTAGGGAAAGACAGGGTGTTGGACAGCCCCAGCATTTT
CSARERQGVGQPQHF
>few|-|TRBJ2-5|TRBV7-7
TGTGCCAGCAGTCCAAGTTTACAGGGTAGCGAGACCCAGTACTTC
CASSPSLQGSETQYF
>medium-sized|TRBD1|TRBJ2-5|TRBV10-3
TGTGCCATCAGTGAGTCACAGCCCGGGACAGGGGTCCGGGCGACCCAGTACTTC
CAISESQPGTGVRATQYF
>many|TRBD2|TRBJ2-7|TRBV6-6
TGTGCCAGCAGCCCCGGGACTAGCATAGGCGAGCAGTACTTC
CASSPGTSIGEQYF
>-|-|TRBJ2-5|TRBV7-3
TGTGCCAGCAGCTCAGAGTCCGGACAGCGAGAGACCCAGTACTTC
CASSSESGQRETQYF
>-|TRBD1|TRBJ1-1|TRBV7-6
TGTGCCAGCAGCGGGACAGGTCGTTTAGATACTGAAGCTTTCTTT
CASSGTGRLDTEAFF